The 14 T cell receptor beta chains reported below all come from one sample, sequenced in a study of blood T cells in healthy people across ages. A second roughly 6 to 11 cycle PCR used barcoded and J-beta primers. TCRdb reanalysed the 5' RACE reads using MiXCR and keeps one entry per CDR3 protein. The sample shows around 2 million distinct CDR3 sequences, around 42% of them seen only once. Sequenced: blood. The source is a human donor in good health.

The genes are TRBV27 and TRBJ1-3; D is unclear. This CDR3 has 15 residues. Germline V gene lookup returns CDR1 MNHEY and CDR2 SMNVEV (reference sequence). V lost 2 bases, J lost 3 bases, and 11 bases lay in between. CDR3 sequence reads: CASSLSPLVGNTIYF. CDR3 DNA: TGTGCCAGCAGTTTAAGTCCTCTGGTTGGAAACACCATATATTTT.

V and J are TRBV9 and TRBJ2-3, with 8 bases matching TRBD2. V dropped 2 bases and J dropped 0; count of bases not matched to a gene: 5. Germline V gives CDR1 SGDLS, CDR2 YYNGEE. The CDR3 spans 16 residues. The CDR3 is CASSVGSGASTDTQYF. The DNA for the CDR3 is TGTGCCAGCAGCGTCGGTAGCGGGGCTAGCACAGATACGCAGTATTTT.

This clonotype was seen a handful of times. This chain uses TRBV29-1 with TRBJ1-2; D is perhaps TRBD1 (5 bases). This CDR3 comprises 14 residues. The V gene lost 0 bases and the J gene lost 8 bases, with 16 bases spanning the gap. The germline gives CDR1 SQVTM, CDR2 ANQGSEA. For the CDR3, the DNA is TGCAGCGTTGAAGAAGGGCCAGGGACGAAGGGCTACACCTTC. It is translated as CSVEEGPGTKGYTF.

This clonotype occurred a few times. The V call is TRBV27, the J call TRBJ1-1; D is uncertain. Trimming removed 3 bases from V and 5 bases from J, with 10 bases in between. Germline V lookup: CDR1 MNHEY, CDR2 SMNVEV (reference sequence). The CDR3 length is 13 residues. In DNA form, the CDR3 reads TGTGCCAGCAGTTTTTCCCCCCGGACTGAAGCTTTCTTT. Amino acid sequence: CASSFSPRTEAFF.

With regard to this clonotype: A read error may be the cause here, since a much bigger clone is one base away. The gene calls are TRBV12-3 or TRBV12-4 and TRBJ2-5, with TRBD2 matching 11 bases. The ends lost 6 bases at V and 3 bases at J; junction bases unmatched: 6. The CDR3 loop spans 15 amino acids. The CDR3 sequence is CASRPQTSGKETQYF. The CDR3 nucleotides read TGTGCCAGCAGACCCCAGACTAGCGGGAAAGAGACCCAGTACTTC.

The chain uses TRBV7-9 and TRBJ2-4; TRBD2 matches at 8 bases. The DNA end lines up better with TRBJ2-7; the J call may be wrong. Germline V lookup: CDR1 SEHNR, CDR2 FQNEAQ (reference sequence). The CDR3 contains 15 residues. The CDR3 reads CASSLRTSGQYEQYF. The CDR3 nucleotides are TGTGCCAGCAGCTTAAGAACTAGCGGCCAGTACGAGCAGTACTTC.

This clonotype was found a few times. The rearrangement joins TRBV5-8 to TRBJ1-6; TRBD1 agrees at 8 bases. This CDR3 has 16 residues. CDR1 is SGHTS, CDR2 YDEGEE, per germline. Losses at the gene ends were 5 bases for V and 10 bases for J; bases not matched to a gene: 14. This CDR3 is CASRRISQGAESPLHF. The CDR3, as DNA: TGTGCCAGCAGGCGTATCAGTCAGGGGGCCGAGTCACCCCTCCACTTT.

The chain carries TRBV7-2 and TRBJ2-5; weak D call: TRBD2 (6 bases). The germline V gene has CDR1 SGHTA and CDR2 FQGNSA. The CDR3 spans 15 residues. V shed 7 bases and J shed 3 bases, with 18 bases lying between them. The CDR3 is CASKERGSHKETQYF. The CDR3 nucleotides are TGTGCCAGCAAAGAACGGGGGAGCCATAAAGAGACCCAGTACTTC.

The chain links TRBV10-3 to TRBJ2-5; TRBD2 matches at 9 bases. Germline-derived CDR1 and CDR2 are ENHRY and SYGVKD. The CDR3 is 15 residues long. The V segment lost 8 bases and the J segment 5 bases; nucleotides outside the gene matches: 12. CDR3 sequence: CAIGAGGGALETQYF. DNA for the CDR3: TGTGCCATCGGCGCGGGCGGGGGGGCGCTGGAGACCCAGTACTTC.

This clonotype appeared a few times. The rearrangement joins TRBV12-3 or TRBV12-4 to TRBJ2-1; 9 nucleotides agree with TRBD2. The ends lost 7 bases at V and 3 bases at J; junction bases unmatched: 7. The CDR3 is 15 amino acids. The CDR3 spells CASTVGLAIYNEQFF. The CDR3 DNA is TGTGCCAGCACCGTGGGACTAGCAATCTACAATGAGCAGTTCTTC.

The chain employs TRBV9 and TRBJ2-3; 15 nucleotides line up with TRBD2. Germline CDR1 reads SGDLS; CDR2 reads YYNGEE. This CDR3 comprises 18 residues. J lost 4 bases, V lost 9 bases, and 15 bases had no gene match. CDR3 sequence: CATSDPRTSGGASDTQYF. The CDR3 bases are TGTGCCACCAGTGATCCCCGGACTAGCGGGGGGGCGTCAGATACGCAGTATTTT.

The chain carries TRBV20-1 and TRBJ2-1, with 9 positions matching TRBD2. Germline V gene lookup returns CDR1 DFQATT and CDR2 SNEGSKA (reference sequence). Trimming removed 3 bases from V and 2 bases from J; junction bases left unmatched: 5. The CDR3 covers 15 residues. The CDR3 protein is CSASPRGGPYNEQFF. The CDR3 DNA follows: TGCAGTGCTAGTCCGCGGGGGGGCCCCTACAATGAGCAGTTCTTC.

The V and J genes are TRBV5-1 and TRBJ1-5, with D perhaps TRBD1 (5 bases). Trimming removed 4 bases at V and 2 bases at J, with 10 bases between. The length of the CDR3 is 14 residues. CDR1 and CDR2 from the germline V gene are SGHRS and YFSETQ. The chain's CDR3 is CASSGGERNQPQHF. In nucleotides, the CDR3 is TGCGCCAGCAGCGGAGGGGAGCGCAATCAGCCCCAGCATTTT.

The genes are TRBV12-3 or TRBV12-4 and TRBJ1-4; 7 nucleotides match TRBD1. The CDR3 runs to 14 residues. Germline trimming cut 4 bases from V and 7 bases from J; bases unmatched to any gene: 6. CDR3 residues: CASSSGQVGEKLFF. As DNA, the CDR3 is TGTGCCAGCAGTTCTGGACAGGTCGGTGAAAAACTGTTTTTT.